Presented here are 20 T cell receptor beta chains from one specimen sequenced in a study of blood T cells in healthy people across ages. Through a sample-barcoded 5' primer and a J-beta primer mix, a second PCR was run for roughly 6 to 11 cycles. TCRdb called the 5' RACE reads again in MiXCR, with one record for every CDR3 protein. The sample records some 880,000 distinct CDR3 sequences, 30% to 45% being singletons. Source material: blood. The receptors here all came from a man between 18 and 35 years old in good health.

V gene TRBV28 combines with J gene TRBJ2-5; D perhaps matches TRBD2 (6 bases). The J call may not be correct, given that the DNA end is closer to TRBJ2-7. The CDR3 runs 13 residues. CDR1 and CDR2 (germline): MDHEN, SYDVKM. The CDR3 DNA reads as TGTGCCAGTAGTGGGGACTTACCATACGAGCAGTACTTC. It codes for CASSGDLPYEQYF.

The genes are TRBV20-1 and TRBJ2-5; 7 bases align to TRBD2. The germline CDR1 and CDR2 sequences are DFQATT and SNEGSKA (reference sequence). CDR3 size: 15 residues. Trimming at V came to 6 bases and at J to 5 bases, leaving 15 bases not matched to a gene. CDR3 sequence: CSATPIAGGSETQYF. The CDR3 DNA reads as TGCAGTGCCACCCCGATAGCCGGGGGGTCGGAGACCCAGTACTTC.

CDR3 DNA: TGTGCCAGCAGCCCCAGACTAGCGGAAATCAACAATGAGCAGTACTTC. It specifies CASSPRLAEINNEQYF. The gene calls are TRBV6-6 and TRBJ2-5, with 9 positions matching TRBD2. The V gene end was trimmed by 6 bases and the J gene end by 11 bases; junction bases not matched to a gene: 19. The CDR3 covers 16 residues. Germline assignment: CDR1 MNHNY and CDR2 SVGAGI (reference sequence).

This clonotype was picked up one time. The chain recombines TRBV7-3 with TRBJ1-2; D possibly corresponds to TRBD1 (5 bases). The V and J ends lost 0 bases and 4 bases respectively, with 12 bases between them. The CDR3 contains 15 residues. The germline gives CDR1 SGHTA, CDR2 FQGTGA. The CDR3 loop reads CASSLTAGSSYGYTF. CDR3 bases: TGTGCCAGCAGCTTAACGGCAGGGTCCAGCTATGGCTACACCTTC.

This chain connects TRBV27 to TRBJ2-1, with TRBD2 matching 10 bases. The CDR3 spans 15 residues. Per germline, CDR1 MNHEY and CDR2 SMNVEV (reference sequence). J gave up 8 bases and V 5 bases, and 9 bases lay outside the gene matches. The DNA for the CDR3 is TGTGCCAGCAGTCCCGGACGAGCGGGGGGGCATGAGCAGTTCTTC. Translated, it gives CASSPGRAGGHEQFF.

The rearrangement links TRBV19 to TRBJ2-4; a weak D match, TRBD2 (6 bases). Per the germline V gene, CDR1 is LNHDA and CDR2 is SQIVND (reference sequence). With 3 bases removed from V and 13 bases from J, the gap between germline ends came to 16 bases. CDR3 length equals 13 residues. CDR3 DNA: TGTGCCAGTAGTATGGCGGGAAATACTGAGCAGTACTTC. Encoded protein: CASSMAGNTEQYF.

This clonotype was recorded a few times. The genes are TRBV27 and TRBJ1-1; maybe TRBD1 (6 bases). Trimming took 2 bases from V and 7 from J, leaving 20 bases between them. The CDR3 is made up of 16 amino acids. Germline V gene lookup returns CDR1 MNHEY and CDR2 SMNVEV (reference sequence). The CDR3 bases are TGTGCCAGCAGTTTAGGGGGGGGGGGGCCAACAAGTGAAGCTTTCTTT. The encoded protein is CASSLGGGGPTSEAFF.

Concerning this clonotype itself: A much larger clonotype is one base distant, so this may be a read error. The chain links TRBV7-2 to TRBJ2-1, with D hard to call. Germline V gives CDR1 SGHTA, CDR2 FQGNSA. CDR3 length: 14 amino acids. V dropped 6 bases and J dropped 0 bases, with 9 bases sitting between them. The CDR3 loop reads CASSQDNSYNEQFF. The CDR3 coding sequence is TGTGCCAGCAGTCAAGACAACTCCTACAATGAGCAGTTCTTC.

This clonotype showed up many times. The V gene is TRBV5-4, the J gene TRBJ2-3; 7 bases are a match to TRBD2. This CDR3 has 14 residues. The germline CDR1 and CDR2 sequences are SGHNT and YYREEE (reference sequence). The trim removed 5 bases at V and 0 bases at J, leaving 3 bases unmatched. The CDR3 DNA sequence: TGTGCCAGCAGTGGCGGGGGTAGCACAGATACGCAGTATTTT. This translates into CASSGGGSTDTQYF.

Points on this clonotype: This may come from a read error, since a much larger clone is one base off. This chain connects TRBV6-5 to TRBJ2-1; TRBD2 matches 7 bases. Trimming took 6 bases from V and 5 from J; bases not matched to a gene: 4. This CDR3 has 13 amino acids. Germline V gene data show CDR1 as MNHEY and CDR2 as SVGAGI. The CDR3 nucleotides are TGTGCCAGCAGGGGTCGGGGGGACAATGAGCAGTTCTTC. Its translation is CASRGRGDNEQFF.

The chain uses TRBV12-3 or TRBV12-4 and TRBJ1-3; D call uncertain. Trimming removed 2 bases from V and 0 bases from J, with 8 bases in between. The CDR3 is 15 residues long. CDR3 DNA sequence: TGTGCCAGCAGTTTAATGGGCATCTCTGGAAACACCATATATTTT. Translated: CASSLMGISGNTIYF.

This clonotype was detected a few times. V and J are TRBV4-3 and TRBJ1-6; unclear D gene. The CDR3 has 14 residues. Germline V gives CDR1 LGHNA, CDR2 YSLEER. The ends were cut back, 4 bases at V and 7 bases at J, with 11 bases in the middle. As DNA, the CDR3 is TGCGCCAGCAGCCCGACGGGTTTGAATTCACCCCTCCACTTT. It translates to CASSPTGLNSPLHF.

The V gene is TRBV3-1, the J gene TRBJ1-1, with no clear D. The CDR3 runs to 15 residues. Germline V gene sequence: CDR1 LGHDT, CDR2 YNNKEL (reference sequence). V shed 1 base and J shed 0 bases, with 9 bases lying between them. The CDR3 loop reads CASSQGNTMNTEAFF. The CDR3 coding sequence is TGTGCCAGCAGCCAAGGAAACACTATGAACACTGAAGCTTTCTTT.

The table lists this clonotype with a few counts. CDR3 loop: CASSPLAGGLNTGELFF. The CDR3 region has the DNA TGTGCCAGCAGCCCCCTAGCGGGGGGGCTTAACACCGGGGAGCTGTTTTTT. The chain uses TRBV7-3 and TRBJ2-2, with TRBD2 identical over 12 bases. With 5 bases clipped from V and 2 bases from J, the junction kept 6 bases outside the gene matches. The CDR3 consists of 17 residues. Germline CDR1 and CDR2: SGHTA and FQGTGA.

This chain uses TRBV5-6 with TRBJ2-5; 8 nucleotides match TRBD1. Losses at the gene ends were 7 bases for V and 3 bases for J; bases not matched to a gene: 8. This CDR3 spans 14 amino acids. Germline CDR1 and CDR2: SGHDT and YYEEEE. CDR3 in DNA: TGTGCCAGCGGTACTACAGGGGGAAAAGAGACCCAGTACTTC. Protein product: CASGTTGGKETQYF.

J is TRBJ1-4 and V is TRBV6-5; tentative D call: TRBD1 (5 bases). This CDR3 spans 11 amino acids. V was clipped by 6 bases and J by 7 bases, with 6 bases between them. CDR1 and CDR2 from the germline V gene are MNHEY and SVGAGI. For the CDR3, the DNA is TGTGCCAGCAGGGGACTTGAAAAACTGTTTTTT. Its protein is CASRGLEKLFF.

CDR3 sequence reads: CASSPSWTGELFF. CDR3 coding DNA: TGTGCCAGCAGCCCCAGTTGGACCGGGGAGCTGTTTTTT. V gene TRBV3-1 combines with J gene TRBJ2-2; unclear D gene. V was clipped by 4 bases and J by 5 bases, with 8 bases between them. CDR3 length: 13 amino acids. Germline loops: CDR1 LGHDT, CDR2 YNNKEL (reference sequence). The complete variable domain, with remaining parts taken from reference TRBV3-1 and TRBJ2-2, reads DTAVSQTPKYLVTQMGNDKSIKCEQNLGHDTMYWYKQDSKKFLKIMFSYNNKELIINETVPNRFSPKSPDKAHLNLHINSLELGDSAVYFCASSPSWTGELFFGEGSRLTVL.

This clonotype was seen only a few times. J is TRBJ2-1 and V is TRBV4-2, with TRBD2 identical over 9 bases. Unmatched junction bases numbered 6, after V lost 4 bases and J lost 2 bases. The CDR3 loop spans 16 amino acids. CDR1 LGHNA and CDR2 YNFKEQ come from the germline V gene. The CDR3 spells CASSPSSSGTYNEQFF. CDR3 DNA: TGTGCCAGCAGCCCTTCCTCTAGCGGGACCTACAATGAGCAGTTCTTC.

The rearrangement uses TRBV7-2 and TRBJ2-2; D is unclear. Trimming removed 5 bases at V and 6 bases at J, with 10 bases between. CDR1 SGHTA and CDR2 FQGNSA come from the germline V gene. The CDR3 contains 13 residues. The CDR3 nucleotides read TGTGCCAGCAGCCGGCCTGAGGCCGGGGAGCTGTTTTTT. Translated, it gives CASSRPEAGELFF.

In its sample, this clonotype was seen a few times. The chain couples TRBV20-1 to TRBJ1-2, with 10 bases fitting TRBD1. The germline CDR1 and CDR2 sequences are DFQATT and SNEGSKA (reference sequence). The CDR3 spans 16 residues. J was trimmed by 6 bases and V by 3 bases; bases with no gene match: 13. The CDR3 loop is CSARTSAGQGYHGYTF. CDR3 DNA: TGCAGTGCTAGGACATCAGCGGGACAGGGGTACCATGGCTACACCTTC.